This paragraph reports one T cell receptor beta chain. Its antigen has not been determined. No base qualities exist here, and no much larger clone lies one base off it. The library relied on the immunoSEQ multiplex PCR assay. For the multiplex PCR, a mixture combining 60 forward primers for TCR Vbeta segments and 13 reverse primers for TCR Jbeta segments was used. The CDR3 region of rearranged TCR beta genes was amplified from genomic DNA by a multiplex PCR assay. The amplified TCR beta libraries were sequenced on the Illumina HiSeq System as 87-base-pair reads. The original methods were these. A later analysis tallied roughly 76 million unique TCR beta chains across the roughly 610 repertoires, and some 10 million of those chains were shared by two or more donors. A nearest-neighbor algorithm error-corrected the raw reads and collapsed the reads into unique sequences, merging closely related sequences to remove PCR and sequencing errors. V, D and J gene segments were assigned by aligning CDR3 sequences to IMGT reference sequences. For a sequence to be retained, a match of at least six nucleotides was required to both a V gene segment and a J gene segment. Rearrangements were called productive when the CDR3 lacked stop codons and stayed in frame with V and J; all others were non-productive. CDR3 was defined according to IMGT convention as the region running from the second conserved V-encoded cysteine to the conserved J-encoded phenylalanine. The earlier analysis of approximately 500 of the donors excluded sequences that lacked an unambiguous match to a single V gene segment. An earlier analysis of a few hundred of the donors classified V segments as functional when productive rearrangements were above 56.7% and as segregating when the standard deviation between donors was above 5%. A statistical classification framework was developed to diagnose cytomegalovirus status using the catalog of TCR beta chain sequences. In a later analysis, TCR nucleotide sequences were compared against IMGT/GENE-DB human TR gene sequences so that V and J genes could be assigned. In a later analysis, CDR3 sequences and most-parsimonious VDJ recombination scenarios were assigned using the TCRdist pipeline. In a later analysis, each TCR beta chain was defined by its CDR3 amino acid sequence together with its V-gene family, and reads without a unique V-gene family were excluded. In a later analysis, 500 to 650 highly shared, low-generation-probability nucleotide sequences were removed to address suspected cross-contamination and a sequencing artifact. For each public chain, a later analysis derived a clonal expansion index from normalized ranks of inferred template counts within each repertoire. In a later analysis, generation probabilities were computed with a VDJ recombination model fitted to out-of-frame rearrangements, and the resulting probabilities were checked against IGoR. In a later analysis, hypergeometric tests were used to score TCR-TCR, TCR-HLA and TCR-CMV co-occurrence, with a repertoire-size bias correction applied to TCR pairs. False discovery rates were estimated in a later analysis by permuting HLA or CMV assignments 20 times. In a later analysis, co-occurring TCRs were grouped using DBSCAN, and TCRdist sequence similarity was added for clustering within HLA-allele-positive subsets. For co-occurrence clustering, repertoires with fewer than 30,000 or more than 120,000 public chains were excluded, along with a handful of repertoires with anomalous nucleotide sharing. TCRdb carries this immuneACCESS record with in-frame sequences only. Its versions omit some clonotypes, under half of them owing to an unresolved V gene in the studies checked, with the rest unexplained. V and J calls plus clone size are reproduced from that table; the DNA served to infer D and trimming. Across this sample there are approximately 100,000 clones, with 77% seen only once. Roughly 9.8% of the sample is held by the ten biggest clonotypes.

These data originate in a study of cytomegalovirus exposure and HLA in healthy donors (dated by TCRdb to the late 2010s). About the study as a whole: An earlier analysis of some 550 of the donors reported approximately 270 Gb of sequence data and 117 million unique TCR beta sequences from 150 million to 200 million T cells. An early release covering roughly 600 HLA-typed donors comprised roughly 300 gigabases of sequencing data and tens of millions of unique TCR sequences. Among the approximately 400 genotyped donors, approximately 81% belonged to the genetic ancestry cluster associated with self-reported Caucasian donors. The study aimed to test whether signatures of past pathogen exposure could be identified by cataloging public T cell receptors. The study profiled the T cell repertoires of approximately 700 subjects by immunosequencing and related them to cytomegalovirus serostatus. In addition to the first cohort of around 670 subjects, a separate validation cohort of some 120 different subjects was used. The study combined high-throughput TCR immunosequencing, statistical association of individual TCRs with disease status, and machine learning to predict cytomegalovirus infection status. A later analysis re-analyzed previously published TCR beta repertoires from 666 donors and added high-resolution HLA genotyping to study TCR occurrence patterns. Rather than drawing on any new phenotypic data, the later analysis identified candidate immune exposures from TCR beta sequences and the way those sequences occurred across donors. An earlier analysis of around 580 of the donors used high-throughput TCR beta sequencing to judge whether each TCR beta V gene segment behaved as functional or pseudogenic. Alongside the repertoire data, information on donor age, sex, ethnicity and CMV serostatus was compiled. A later genetic analysis took genome-wide SNP genotypes for about 55% of the roughly 700 donors and used that subset as a discovery cohort. All discovery cohort repertoires had been generated on a single sequencing platform. Both class I and class II loci were covered by HLA typing, at four-digit resolution. The number of donors typed differed by locus, with 629-630 for A, B, C, DRB1 and DQB1, roughly 520 for DQA1, over 600 for DPA1, and over 400 for DPB1. A handful of DR-DQ haplotypes were treated as single units for association and clustering because of strong linkage in the cohort. Across about 380 genotyped donors of the cohort, an average of 235,054 unique TCR beta nucleotide sequences per donor were sequenced, and roughly a sixth of those sequences were non-productive.

Broader findings and caveats from the paper: For the cohort, immune exposure information was limited to CMV serostatus. At a false discovery rate of 0.05, a later analysis linked 16,951 TCR beta sequences to specific HLA alleles. The classifier was reported to diagnose cytomegalovirus status with high specificity and sensitivity in both the original and validation cohorts. The study listed 170 or so TCR beta chains as associated with cytomegalovirus. Most TCR sequences were observed very rarely across donors, whereas some public TCRs were present in many individuals. Only TCR beta chains were sequenced in this cohort, and the absence of alpha or paired-chain data limited detectable features. Some IMGT-functional V segments, including TRBV6-2 and TRBV6-3, could not be distinguished by the 87-base-pair reads and were therefore excluded. An earlier analysis of approximately 540 of the donors showed that most TCR beta V segments appeared in productive rearrangements either about 87% or about 30% of the time, which broadly matched IMGT annotations. A few of the identified cytomegalovirus-associated TCR beta chains were confirmed in vitro to be specific for cytomegalovirus antigens. Correlated functional status among segregating V segments might reflect linkage disequilibrium, but an unknown experimental factor could not be ruled out. In a later analysis, HLA-associated TCR beta chains showed more clonal expansion and lower generation probabilities than non-associated chains that were equally common. A cluster of highly shared sequence variants was judged likely to be a technical artifact of the sequencing pipeline. A further reported finding was that TCR beta sequences accurately predicted the HLA-A and HLA-B alleles for most subjects in the first cohort. In a later genetic analysis, a missense DCLRE1C variant was associated with V-gene and J-gene trimming of TCR beta chains, and the association was replicated in an independent cohort. According to a later analysis, TCR association rates differed among HLA loci, with DRB1 alleles showing the most associated TCRs and HLA-C alleles showing the fewest. The presence/absence analyses assumed that sequencing depth was roughly uniform across donors, and that assumption may not be true. The authors suggested that the approach could potentially be extended to other disease states and immunological phenotypes. Most CMV-associated TCR beta chains appeared to be HLA-restricted in a later analysis, and the HLA associations seemed to be driven largely by CMV exposure. Because some donors lacked HLA typing at each locus, the association tests relied only on the typed subset. Strong co-occurrence of HLA alleles, especially DR and DQ, made assigning TCR associations to individual alleles difficult. In a later analysis, several top co-occurrence clusters were reported to appear linked to parvovirus B19, influenza, CMV and Epstein-Barr virus. Because counts were too low, seventeen rarely observed V segments, including chromosome 9 orphons, were excluded from the earlier analysis of 587 of the donors. In a later genetic analysis, fewer N-insertions in productive TCRs were reported among donors in an Asian-associated ancestry cluster than the approximately 710-donor mean.

The cohort was made up of approximately 670 healthy bone marrow donors. Cohort members were all nominally healthy when sampled, although unrecorded immune exposures were likely present. The donor tested CMV seropositive, placing the donor among the 290 or so seropositive members of the cohort. Each donor provided a peripheral blood sample, and peripheral blood mononuclear cells were used for TCR beta sequencing. The Qiagen DNeasy Blood Extraction Kit was used to extract genomic DNA from the blood cell samples. Trimming costs V 1 base and J 10 bases, and their ends lie 20 bases apart. The CDR1 and CDR2 encoded by the germline V gene are LGHNA and YNFKEQ. The CDR3 has 16 amino acids, counting the end cysteine and phenylalanine. Of all the DNA, just the CDR3 is kept, 48 bases in frame from base 1.

This receptor was taken from a man aged 35-49 years in good health and CMV-seropositive. This sequence uses TRBV4-2 and TRBJ2-1; TRBD1 might be the D gene, on 6 matching bases. The sample was PBMCs. The sequenced DNA: TGTGCCAGCAGCCAAGTGTGGGGGCCGGGTGAAGTCGAGCAGTTCTTC. Its translation is CASSQVWGPGEVEQFF.